The clone carrying this TCR beta chain was detected a few times. This specimen comes from a study of CD8 T cells in ankylosing spondylitis. TCRdb analysed the 5' RACE reads with MiXCR anew, one entry per CDR3 protein. The sample has over 75,000 distinct CDR3 sequences, around 9.4% seen once. The length of the CDR3 is 16 residues. Looked up from germline, CDR1 is ENHRY and CDR2 is SYGVKD. The V gene lost 0 bases and the J gene lost 7 bases, with 18 bases spanning the gap. The receptor was isolated from a male donor with ankylosing spondylitis or in good health (not recorded which). The V call is TRBV10-3, the J call TRBJ1-2; D remains unclear. Sequenced: blood, either unsorted or a sorted T cell fraction (not recorded which). CDR3 loop: CAISESGTGEYGGYTF. CDR3 sequence (DNA): TGTGCCATCAGTGAGTCAGGCACCGGGGAGTACGGTGGCTACACCTTC.